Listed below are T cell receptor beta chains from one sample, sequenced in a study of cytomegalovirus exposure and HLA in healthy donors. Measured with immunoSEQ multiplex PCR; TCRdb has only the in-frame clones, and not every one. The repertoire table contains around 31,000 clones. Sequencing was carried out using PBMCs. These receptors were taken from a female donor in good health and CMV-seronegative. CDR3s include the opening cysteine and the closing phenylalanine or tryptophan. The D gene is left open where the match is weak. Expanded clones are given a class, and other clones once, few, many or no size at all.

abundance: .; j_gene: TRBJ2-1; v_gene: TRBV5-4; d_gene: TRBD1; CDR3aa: CASSLGTGAYNEQFF; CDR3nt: TGTGCCAGCAGCTTGGGGACAGGGGCCTACAATGAGCAGTTCTTC
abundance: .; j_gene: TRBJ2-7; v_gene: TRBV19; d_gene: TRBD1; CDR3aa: CASSFSRGYEQYF; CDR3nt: TGTGCCAGTAGTTTTTCCAGGGGGTACGAGCAGTACTTC
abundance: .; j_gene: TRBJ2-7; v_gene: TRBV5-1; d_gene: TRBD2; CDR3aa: CASSTSSGVTYEQYF; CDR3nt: TGCGCCAGCAGCACTTCTAGCGGGGTTACCTACGAGCAGTACTTC
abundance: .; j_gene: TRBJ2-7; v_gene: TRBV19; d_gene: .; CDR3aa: CASSIVPLREQYF; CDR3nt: TGTGCCAGTAGTATAGTCCCCTTGAGGGAGCAGTACTTC
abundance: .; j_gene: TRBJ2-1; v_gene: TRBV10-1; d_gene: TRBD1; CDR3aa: CASRGTGYNEQFF; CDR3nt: TGCGCCAGCAGAGGGACAGGGTACAATGAGCAGTTCTTC
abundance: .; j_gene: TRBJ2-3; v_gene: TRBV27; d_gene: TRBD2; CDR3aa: CASSLGLGWPDTQYF; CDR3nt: TGTGCCAGCAGTTTGGGACTAGGTTGGCCAGATACGCAGTATTTT
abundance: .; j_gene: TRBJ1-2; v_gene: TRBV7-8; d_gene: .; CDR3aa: CASSLGETGGYTF; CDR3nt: TGTGCCAGCAGCTTGGGAGAGACAGGCGGCTACACCTTC
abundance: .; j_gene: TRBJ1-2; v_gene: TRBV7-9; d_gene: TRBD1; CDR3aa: CASSLDRVVNYGYTF; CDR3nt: TGTGCCAGCAGCTTGGACAGGGTCGTTAACTATGGCTACACCTTC
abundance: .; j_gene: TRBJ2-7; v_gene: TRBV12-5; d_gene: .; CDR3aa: CASAPPLAGETYEQYF; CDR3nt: TGTGCTAGTGCCCCACCCCTGGCAGGCGAGACCTACGAGCAGTACTTC
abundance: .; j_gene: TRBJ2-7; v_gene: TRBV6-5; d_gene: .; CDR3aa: CASRVDTGYEQYF; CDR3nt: TGTGCCAGCAGAGTCGACACTGGGTACGAGCAGTACTTC
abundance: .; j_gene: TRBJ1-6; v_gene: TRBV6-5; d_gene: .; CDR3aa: CASSYIGGSYNSPLHF; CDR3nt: TGTGCCAGCAGTTATATCGGAGGCTCCTATAATTCACCCCTCCACTTT
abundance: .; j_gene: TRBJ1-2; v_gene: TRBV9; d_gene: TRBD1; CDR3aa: CASSVLGQGSGYTF; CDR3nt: TGTGCCAGCAGCGTACTAGGACAGGGAAGCGGCTACACCTTC
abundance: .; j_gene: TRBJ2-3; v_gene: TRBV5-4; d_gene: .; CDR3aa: CASSLETASTDTQYF; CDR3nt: TGTGCCAGCAGCTTGGAGACAGCTAGCACAGATACGCAGTATTTT
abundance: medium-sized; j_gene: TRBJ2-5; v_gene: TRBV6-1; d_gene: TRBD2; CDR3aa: CASSKLAGGVETQYF; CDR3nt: TGTGCCAGCAGCAAACTAGCGGGGGGAGTAGAGACCCAGTACTTC
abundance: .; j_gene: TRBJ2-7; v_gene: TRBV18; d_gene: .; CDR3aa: CASSPSGNGYEQYF; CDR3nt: TGTGCCAGCTCACCTTCCGGGAACGGCTACGAGCAGTACTTC
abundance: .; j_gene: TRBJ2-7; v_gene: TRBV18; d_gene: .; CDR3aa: CASSPRAVSYEQYF; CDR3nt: TGTGCCAGCTCACCACGGGCAGTCTCCTACGAGCAGTACTTC
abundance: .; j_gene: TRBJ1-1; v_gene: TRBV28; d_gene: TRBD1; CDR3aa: CASRPTGINTEAFF; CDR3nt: TGTGCCAGCAGACCGACAGGGATCAACACTGAAGCTTTCTTT
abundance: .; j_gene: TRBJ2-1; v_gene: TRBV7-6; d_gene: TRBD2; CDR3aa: CASSLIAASGGYNEQFF; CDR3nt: TGTGCCAGCAGCTTAATAGCGGCTAGCGGGGGATACAATGAGCAGTTCTTC
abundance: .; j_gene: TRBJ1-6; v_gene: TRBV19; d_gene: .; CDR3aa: CATSFQGRNSPLHF; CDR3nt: TGTGCCACCAGTTTTCAGGGAAGGAATTCACCCCTCCACTTT
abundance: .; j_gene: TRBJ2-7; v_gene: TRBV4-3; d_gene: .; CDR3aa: CASSPRDSKSEQYF; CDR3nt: TGCGCCAGCAGCCCCAGGGACTCCAAGAGCGAGCAGTACTTC
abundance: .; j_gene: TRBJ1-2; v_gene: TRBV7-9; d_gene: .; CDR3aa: CASSLAGGSSANYGYTF; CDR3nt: TGTGCCAGCAGCTTAGCGGGAGGCAGCTCAGCTAACTATGGCTACACCTTC
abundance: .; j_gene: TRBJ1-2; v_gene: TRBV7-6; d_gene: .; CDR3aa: CASSGSGRVNGGYTF; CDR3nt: TGTGCCAGCAGCGGTTCCGGGAGGGTAAACGGGGGCTACACCTTC
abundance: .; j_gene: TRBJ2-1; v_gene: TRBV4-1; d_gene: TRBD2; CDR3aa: CASSPMGLAADNEQFF; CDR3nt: TGCGCCAGCAGCCCTATGGGGCTAGCGGCGGACAATGAGCAGTTCTTC
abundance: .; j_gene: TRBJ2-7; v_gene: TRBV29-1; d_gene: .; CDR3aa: CSVSPPGGEQYF; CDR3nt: TGCAGCGTGTCTCCACCCGGGGGCGAGCAGTACTTC
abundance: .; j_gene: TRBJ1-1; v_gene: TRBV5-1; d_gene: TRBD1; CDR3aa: CASSLQGVRTEAFF; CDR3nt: TGCGCCAGCAGCTTACAGGGGGTTCGCACTGAAGCTTTCTTT
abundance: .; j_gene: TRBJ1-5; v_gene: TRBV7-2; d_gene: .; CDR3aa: CASSLYGGSYSNQPQHF; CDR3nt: TGTGCCAGCAGCTTATATGGGGGCAGCTATAGCAATCAGCCCCAGCATTTT
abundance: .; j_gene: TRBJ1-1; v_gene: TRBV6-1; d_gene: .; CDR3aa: CASSEERRAGLPNTEAFF; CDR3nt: TGTGCCAGCAGTGAAGAACGAAGGGCAGGGCTACCGAACACTGAAGCTTTCTTT
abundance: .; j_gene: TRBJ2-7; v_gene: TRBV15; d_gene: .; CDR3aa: CATSRARGPSYEQYF; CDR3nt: TGTGCCACCAGCAGAGCACGGGGTCCCTCCTACGAGCAGTACTTC
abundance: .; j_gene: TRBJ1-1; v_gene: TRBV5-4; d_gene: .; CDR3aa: CASSLSLDTEAFF; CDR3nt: TGTGCCAGCAGCCTCAGTCTTGACACTGAAGCTTTCTTT
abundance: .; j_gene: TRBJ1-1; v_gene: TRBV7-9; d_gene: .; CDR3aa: CASSFQGSLTSEAFF; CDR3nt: TGTGCCAGCAGCTTCCAGGGAAGCTTGACCTCTGAAGCATTCTTT
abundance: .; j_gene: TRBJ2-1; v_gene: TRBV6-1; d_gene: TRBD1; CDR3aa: CASSDHSGTVYNEQFF; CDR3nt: TGTGCCAGCAGTGACCATTCGGGGACAGTCTACAATGAGCAGTTCTTC
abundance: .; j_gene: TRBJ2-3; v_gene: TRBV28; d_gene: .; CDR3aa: CASTPKWGVIDTQYF; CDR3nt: TGTGCCAGCACCCCGAAATGGGGGGTCATAGATACGCAGTATTTT
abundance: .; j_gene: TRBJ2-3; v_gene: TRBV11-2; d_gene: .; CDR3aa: CASSSTLSTDTQYF; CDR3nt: TGTGCCAGCAGTTCTACTCTAAGCACAGATACGCAGTATTTT
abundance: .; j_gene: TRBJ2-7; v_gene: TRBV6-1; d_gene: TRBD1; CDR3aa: CASSKTGAESYEQYF; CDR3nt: TGTGCCAGCAGTAAAACAGGGGCCGAATCCTACGAGCAGTACTTC
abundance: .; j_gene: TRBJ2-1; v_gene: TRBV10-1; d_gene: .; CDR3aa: CASRAPGYNEQFF; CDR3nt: TGCGCCAGCAGGGCCCCGGGGTATAATGAGCAGTTCTTC
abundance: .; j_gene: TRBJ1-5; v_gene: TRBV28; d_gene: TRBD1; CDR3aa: CASSSRTGGRGNQPQHF; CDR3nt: TGTGCCAGCAGTTCCCGGACAGGGGGCAGAGGCAATCAGCCCCAGCATTTT
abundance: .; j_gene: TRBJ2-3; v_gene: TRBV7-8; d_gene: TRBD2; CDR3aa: CASSYLAGKHTDTQYF; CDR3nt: TGTGCCAGCAGTTATTTAGCGGGAAAGCACACAGATACGCAGTATTTT
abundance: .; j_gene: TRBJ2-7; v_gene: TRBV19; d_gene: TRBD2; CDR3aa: CAREPAGGRSSYEQYF; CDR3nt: TGTGCCAGGGAGCCGGCGGGGGGACGGAGCTCCTACGAGCAGTACTTC
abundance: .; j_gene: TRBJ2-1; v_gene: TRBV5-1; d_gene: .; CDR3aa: CASSLGDSDNEQFF; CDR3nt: TGCGCCAGCAGCTTGGGCGACTCCGACAATGAGCAGTTCTTC
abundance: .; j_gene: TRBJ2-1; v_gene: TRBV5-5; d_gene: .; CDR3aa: CASSLGQDSYNEQFF; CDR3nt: TGTGCCAGCAGCTTGGGACAGGACTCCTACAATGAGCAGTTCTTC
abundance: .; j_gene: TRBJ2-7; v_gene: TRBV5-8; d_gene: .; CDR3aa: CASSKEGGVYEQYF; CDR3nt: TGTGCCAGCAGCAAAGAAGGGGGGGTCTACGAGCAGTACTTC
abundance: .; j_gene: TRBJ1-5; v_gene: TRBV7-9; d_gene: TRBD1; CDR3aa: CASSQGLAGGSQPQHF; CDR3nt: TGTGCCAGCAGCCAAGGCCTCGCAGGGGGCAGTCAGCCCCAGCATTTT
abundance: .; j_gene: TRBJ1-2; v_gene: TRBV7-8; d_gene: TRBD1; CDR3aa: CASSLVGTGTNYGYTF; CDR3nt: TGTGCCAGCAGCTTAGTTGGGACAGGGACTAACTATGGCTACACCTTC
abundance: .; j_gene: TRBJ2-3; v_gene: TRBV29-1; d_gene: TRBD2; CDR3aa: CSATSGSKGDTQYF; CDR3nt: TGCAGCGCGACTAGCGGGTCGAAGGGAGATACGCAGTATTTT
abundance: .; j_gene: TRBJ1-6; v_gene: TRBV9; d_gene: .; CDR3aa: CASSVVARLEDSPLHF; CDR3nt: TGTGCCAGCAGCGTAGTAGCCCGCCTGGAGGACTCACCCCTCCACTTT
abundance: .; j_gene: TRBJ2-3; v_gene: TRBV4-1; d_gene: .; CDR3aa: CASSQDGVGLPTDTQYF; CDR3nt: TGCGCCAGCAGCCAGGACGGGGTGGGACTTCCCACAGATACGCAGTATTTT
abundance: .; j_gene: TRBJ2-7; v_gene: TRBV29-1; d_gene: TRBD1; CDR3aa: CSVDLGQGWDEQYF; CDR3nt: TGCAGCGTTGATCTCGGACAGGGATGGGACGAGCAGTACTTC
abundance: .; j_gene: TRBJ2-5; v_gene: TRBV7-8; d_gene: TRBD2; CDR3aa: CASSLAPTSGGVNGGQYF; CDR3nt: TGTGCCAGCAGCTTAGCGCCGACTAGCGGGGGGGTCAACGGGGGCCAGTACTTC
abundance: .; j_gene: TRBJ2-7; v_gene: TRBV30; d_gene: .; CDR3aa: CAWSVTWGRASAYEQYF; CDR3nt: TGTGCCTGGAGTGTCACCTGGGGGCGGGCGAGCGCCTACGAGCAGTACTTC
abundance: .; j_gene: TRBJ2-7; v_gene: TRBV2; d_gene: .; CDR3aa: CASSEGAGMDEQYF; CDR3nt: TGTGCCAGCAGTGAAGGGGCAGGGATGGACGAGCAGTACTTC
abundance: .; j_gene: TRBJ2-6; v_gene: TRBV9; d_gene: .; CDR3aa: CASSPTGTTGANVLTF; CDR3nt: TGTGCCAGCAGCCCGACAGGTACAACTGGGGCCAACGTCCTGACTTTC
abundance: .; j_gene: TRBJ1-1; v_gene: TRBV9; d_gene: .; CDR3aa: CASSVSGVGTEAFF; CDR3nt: TGTGCCAGCAGCGTATCAGGGGTTGGCACTGAAGCTTTCTTT